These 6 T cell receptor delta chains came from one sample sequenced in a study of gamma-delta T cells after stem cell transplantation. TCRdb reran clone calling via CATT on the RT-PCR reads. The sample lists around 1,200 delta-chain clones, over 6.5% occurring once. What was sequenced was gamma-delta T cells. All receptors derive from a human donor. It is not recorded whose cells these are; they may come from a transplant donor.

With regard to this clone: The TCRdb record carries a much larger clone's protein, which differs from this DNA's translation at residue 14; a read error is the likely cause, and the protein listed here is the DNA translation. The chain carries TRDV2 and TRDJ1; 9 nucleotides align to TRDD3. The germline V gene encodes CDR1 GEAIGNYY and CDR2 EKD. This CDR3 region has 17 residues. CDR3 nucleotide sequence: TGTGCCTGTGACACTCTGGGGGATTCCTTGATCACCGATAGACTCATCTTT. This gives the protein CACDTLGDSLITDRLIF.

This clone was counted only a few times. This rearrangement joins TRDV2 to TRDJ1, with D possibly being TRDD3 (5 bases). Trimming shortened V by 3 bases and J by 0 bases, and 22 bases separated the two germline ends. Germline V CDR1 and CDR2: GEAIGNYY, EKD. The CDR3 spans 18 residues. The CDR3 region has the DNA TGTGCCTGTGACCCCTTGGGGAACCTAAACTTGTACACCGATAAACTCATCTTT. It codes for CACDPLGNLNLYTDKLIF.

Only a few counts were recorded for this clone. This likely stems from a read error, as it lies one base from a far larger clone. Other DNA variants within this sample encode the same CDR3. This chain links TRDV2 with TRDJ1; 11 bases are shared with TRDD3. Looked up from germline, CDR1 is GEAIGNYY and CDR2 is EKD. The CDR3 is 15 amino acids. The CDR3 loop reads CACDTVGDTNDKLIF. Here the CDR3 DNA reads TGTGCCTGTGACACCGTGGGGGATACGAACGATAAACTTATCTTT.

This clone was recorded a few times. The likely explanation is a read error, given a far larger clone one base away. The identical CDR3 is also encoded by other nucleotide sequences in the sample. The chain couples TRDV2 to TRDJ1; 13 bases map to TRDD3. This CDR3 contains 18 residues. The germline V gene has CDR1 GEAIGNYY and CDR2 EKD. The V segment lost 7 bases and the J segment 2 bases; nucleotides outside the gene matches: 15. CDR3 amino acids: CACDPVLGDTRNTDKLIF. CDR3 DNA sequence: TGTGCCTGCGACCCGGTACTGGGGGATACGCGGAATACCGATAAACTCATCTTT.

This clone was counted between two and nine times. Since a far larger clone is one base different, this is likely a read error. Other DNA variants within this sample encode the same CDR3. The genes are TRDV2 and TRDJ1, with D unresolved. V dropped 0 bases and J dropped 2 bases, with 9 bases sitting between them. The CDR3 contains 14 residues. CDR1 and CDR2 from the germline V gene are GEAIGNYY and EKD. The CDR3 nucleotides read TGTGCCTGTGACACCGTTATGGCAACCGATAAACTCATCTTT. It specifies CACDTVMATDKLIF.

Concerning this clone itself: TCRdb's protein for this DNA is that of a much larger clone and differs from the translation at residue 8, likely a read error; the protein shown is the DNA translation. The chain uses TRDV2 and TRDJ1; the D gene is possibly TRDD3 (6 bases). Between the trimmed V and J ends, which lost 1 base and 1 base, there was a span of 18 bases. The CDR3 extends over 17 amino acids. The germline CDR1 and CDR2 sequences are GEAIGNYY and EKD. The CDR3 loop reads CACDTLGNSLITDKLIF. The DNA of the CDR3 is TGTGCCTGTGACACTCTGGGGAATTCCTTGATCACCGATAAACTCATCTTT.